A selection of T cell receptor beta chains follows, all from one sample in a study of T cell repertoires in cytomegalovirus infection. TCRdb redid the calling of the reads with MiXCR, one entry per CDR3 protein. The sample lists 450,000 to 550,000 distinct CDR3 sequences, 16% seen once, with 20% to 30% in the top ten. Material for sequencing was CD8+ T cells from PBMCs. These receptors came from a human donor in good health (CMV status not recorded). Some clones in this sample may be carry-over from other donors' samples. Both conserved end residues are part of each CDR3. The D gene is left open where the match is weak. Expanded clones get a size class; other rows say once, few or many, or leave the size out.

v_call: TRBV18; clone_size: NA; j_call: TRBJ2-7; d_call: NA; cdr3_aa: CASSPDSVEQYF; cdr3_nt: TGTGCCAGCTCACCAGATTCGGTCGAGCAGTACTTC
v_call: TRBV6-1; clone_size: many; j_call: TRBJ1-5; d_call: NA; cdr3_aa: CASQDSNQPQHF; cdr3_nt: TGTGCCAGCCAGGATAGCAATCAGCCCCAGCATTTT
v_call: TRBV20-1; clone_size: NA; j_call: TRBJ2-7; d_call: NA; cdr3_aa: CSARDSGSQVSYEQYF; cdr3_nt: TGCAGTGCTAGAGATTCGGGATCCCAGGTGTCCTACGAGCAGTACTTC
v_call: TRBV7-2; clone_size: many; j_call: TRBJ2-5; d_call: NA; cdr3_aa: CASSRADGIKTQYF; cdr3_nt: TGTGCCAGCAGCCGTGCTGACGGGATAAAGACCCAGTACTTC
v_call: TRBV3-1; clone_size: NA; j_call: TRBJ2-1; d_call: NA; cdr3_aa: CASSHWTRTQGDEQFF; cdr3_nt: TGTGCCAGCAGCCATTGGACTAGGACCCAGGGGGATGAGCAGTTCTTC
v_call: TRBV5-4; clone_size: few; j_call: TRBJ1-1; d_call: NA; cdr3_aa: CASSGRPGQNTEAFF; cdr3_nt: TGTGCCAGCAGCGGGAGGCCAGGGCAGAACACTGAAGCTTTCTTT
v_call: TRBV27; clone_size: NA; j_call: TRBJ1-4; d_call: NA; cdr3_aa: CASSPRGRPNEKLFF; cdr3_nt: TGTGCCAGCAGCCCTCGGGGACGGCCGAATGAAAAACTGTTTTTT
v_call: TRBV20-1; clone_size: few; j_call: TRBJ2-5; d_call: TRBD2; cdr3_aa: CSARDATSGGGAQYF; cdr3_nt: TGCAGTGCTAGAGATGCGACTAGCGGGGGAGGGGCCCAGTACTTC
v_call: TRBV19; clone_size: NA; j_call: TRBJ2-7; d_call: NA; cdr3_aa: CASSIGGPEQYF; cdr3_nt: TGTGCCAGTAGTATAGGAGGCCCCGAGCAGTACTTC
v_call: TRBV9; clone_size: few; j_call: TRBJ2-3; d_call: TRBD2; cdr3_aa: CASSRGGVRDTDTQYF; cdr3_nt: TGTGCCAGCAGCCGTGGGGGGGTCCGGGACACAGATACGCAGTATTTT
v_call: TRBV9; clone_size: few; j_call: TRBJ1-1; d_call: NA; cdr3_aa: CASSEGSANTEAFF; cdr3_nt: TGTGCCAGCAGCGAGGGGAGTGCGAACACTGAAGCTTTCTTT
v_call: TRBV2; clone_size: NA; j_call: TRBJ2-7; d_call: TRBD2; cdr3_aa: CASDSGTSAYEQYF; cdr3_nt: TGTGCCAGCGACTCCGGGACTAGTGCCTACGAGCAGTACTTC
v_call: TRBV7-6; clone_size: many; j_call: TRBJ1-2; d_call: NA; cdr3_aa: CASSPGDGSNYGYTF; cdr3_nt: TGTGCCAGCAGCCCGGGGGACGGATCTAACTATGGCTACACCTTC
v_call: TRBV7-8; clone_size: NA; j_call: TRBJ2-4; d_call: NA; cdr3_aa: CASSSTGSFCKNTQYF; cdr3_nt: TGTGCCAGCAGCTCCACCGGAAGTTTTTGCAAAAACACTCAGTACTTC
v_call: TRBV13; clone_size: NA; j_call: TRBJ2-7; d_call: TRBD1; cdr3_aa: CASSPPPGQGPYEQYF; cdr3_nt: TGTGCCAGCAGCCCACCTCCGGGACAGGGACCCTACGAGCAGTACTTC
v_call: TRBV2; clone_size: many; j_call: TRBJ2-7; d_call: NA; cdr3_aa: CASSDAAIYEQYF; cdr3_nt: TGTGCCAGCAGTGATGCAGCCATCTACGAGCAGTACTTC
v_call: TRBV28; clone_size: few; j_call: TRBJ2-3; d_call: TRBD2; cdr3_aa: CASSLIAGEADTQYF; cdr3_nt: TGTGCCAGCAGTTTAATAGCGGGGGAGGCAGATACGCAGTATTTT
v_call: TRBV5-4; clone_size: few; j_call: TRBJ1-1; d_call: TRBD1; cdr3_aa: CASSSGQGRFAFF; cdr3_nt: TGTGCCAGCAGCTCCGGACAGGGGAGGTTTGCTTTCTTT
v_call: TRBV12-3/TRBV12-4; clone_size: many; j_call: TRBJ2-4; d_call: NA; cdr3_aa: CASSSGVGRSKAKNIQYF; cdr3_nt: TGTGCCAGCAGTTCAGGGGTCGGCAGGAGTAAAGCCAAAAACATTCAGTACTTC
v_call: TRBV10-3; clone_size: few; j_call: TRBJ2-7; d_call: TRBD1; cdr3_aa: CAISGSRDRSYEQYF; cdr3_nt: TGTGCCATCAGTGGGTCCCGGGACAGGTCCTACGAGCAGTACTTC
v_call: TRBV6-5; clone_size: many; j_call: TRBJ2-7; d_call: NA; cdr3_aa: CASSLTGSAEQYF; cdr3_nt: TGTGCCAGCAGTTTAACAGGATCTGCCGAGCAGTACTTC
v_call: TRBV3-1; clone_size: NA; j_call: TRBJ2-7; d_call: TRBD1; cdr3_aa: CASSHPRTGGYEQYF; cdr3_nt: TGTGCCAGCAGCCATCCTAGGACAGGGGGTTACGAGCAGTACTTC
v_call: TRBV4-2; clone_size: few; j_call: TRBJ2-7; d_call: TRBD1; cdr3_aa: CASSQDGTGTGSYEQYF; cdr3_nt: TGTGCCAGCAGCCAAGATGGGACCGGGACAGGTTCCTACGAGCAGTACTTC
v_call: TRBV19; clone_size: NA; j_call: TRBJ2-7; d_call: NA; cdr3_aa: CASSIRSQGLNSYEQYF; cdr3_nt: TGTGCCAGTAGTATACGGAGTCAGGGGCTAAACTCCTACGAGCAGTACTTC
v_call: TRBV20-1; clone_size: NA; j_call: TRBJ1-1; d_call: NA; cdr3_aa: CSARGTGPTEAFF; cdr3_nt: TGCAGTGCTAGAGGGACGGGGCCCACTGAAGCTTTCTTT
v_call: TRBV20-1; clone_size: NA; j_call: TRBJ1-1; d_call: NA; cdr3_aa: CSAREGRVDGEAFF; cdr3_nt: TGCAGTGCTAGAGAGGGCAGGGTTGATGGTGAAGCTTTCTTT
v_call: TRBV12-5; clone_size: NA; j_call: TRBJ2-2; d_call: NA; cdr3_aa: CASGSTGELFF; cdr3_nt: TGTGCTAGTGGTTCAACCGGGGAGCTGTTTTTT
v_call: TRBV28; clone_size: many; j_call: TRBJ2-1; d_call: TRBD2; cdr3_aa: CASSILAGGYNEQFF; cdr3_nt: TGTGCCAGCAGTATCCTAGCGGGAGGGTACAATGAGCAGTTCTTC
v_call: TRBV2; clone_size: NA; j_call: TRBJ1-4; d_call: NA; cdr3_aa: CASTQGITNKKLFF; cdr3_nt: TGTGCCAGCACCCAGGGGATAACTAATAAAAAACTGTTTTTT
v_call: TRBV6-1; clone_size: many; j_call: TRBJ1-2; d_call: NA; cdr3_aa: CASSGRRAANYGYTF; cdr3_nt: TGTGCCAGCAGTGGCCGACGTGCGGCTAACTATGGCTACACCTTC
v_call: TRBV4-1; clone_size: few; j_call: TRBJ2-1; d_call: NA; cdr3_aa: CASSPVRGVNEQFF; cdr3_nt: TGCGCCAGCAGCCCCGTCCGAGGGGTGAATGAGCAGTTCTTC
v_call: TRBV6-2/TRBV6-3; clone_size: NA; j_call: TRBJ1-1; d_call: NA; cdr3_aa: CAHLGNTEAFF; cdr3_nt: TGTGCCCACCTAGGGAACACTGAAGCTTTCTTT
v_call: TRBV28; clone_size: many; j_call: TRBJ2-5; d_call: NA; cdr3_aa: CASTSGSIGETQYF; cdr3_nt: TGTGCCAGCACCTCCGGGAGCATCGGGGAGACCCAGTACTTC
v_call: TRBV20-1; clone_size: NA; j_call: TRBJ2-1; d_call: NA; cdr3_aa: CSAREHGLYNEQFF; cdr3_nt: TGCAGTGCTAGAGAGCACGGACTATACAATGAGCAGTTCTTC
v_call: TRBV7-9; clone_size: NA; j_call: TRBJ1-2; d_call: NA; cdr3_aa: CASSLTGAKGYTF; cdr3_nt: TGTGCCAGCAGCCTCACCGGGGCGAAGGGCTACACCTTC
v_call: TRBV19; clone_size: few; j_call: TRBJ1-2; d_call: TRBD1; cdr3_aa: CASSMTRGLDYGYTF; cdr3_nt: TGTGCCAGTAGTATGACCAGGGGGTTGGACTATGGCTACACCTTC
v_call: TRBV4-1; clone_size: NA; j_call: TRBJ2-7; d_call: TRBD2; cdr3_aa: CASSHPGLAGVVTYEQYF; cdr3_nt: TGCGCCAGCAGCCATCCGGGTCTAGCGGGAGTCGTCACCTACGAGCAGTACTTC
v_call: TRBV7-8; clone_size: many; j_call: TRBJ2-7; d_call: TRBD1; cdr3_aa: CASSSKTGGGYEQYF; cdr3_nt: TGTGCCAGCAGCTCTAAGACAGGGGGCGGATACGAGCAGTACTTC
v_call: TRBV7-6; clone_size: many; j_call: TRBJ1-1; d_call: NA; cdr3_aa: CATTRGTEAFF; cdr3_nt: TGTGCCACCACGAGGGGGACTGAAGCTTTCTTT
v_call: TRBV14; clone_size: few; j_call: TRBJ2-7; d_call: TRBD2; cdr3_aa: CASRAASGNYEQYF; cdr3_nt: TGTGCCAGCAGAGCGGCTAGCGGGAACTACGAGCAGTACTTC
v_call: TRBV5-4; clone_size: NA; j_call: TRBJ2-7; d_call: TRBD2; cdr3_aa: CASTNSGRDLEQYF; cdr3_nt: TGTGCCAGCACCAATAGCGGGAGGGACCTCGAGCAGTACTTC
v_call: TRBV7-9; clone_size: many; j_call: TRBJ2-2; d_call: NA; cdr3_aa: CASSLRDSNTGELFF; cdr3_nt: TGTGCCAGCAGCTTACGAGACTCGAACACCGGGGAGCTGTTTTTT
v_call: TRBV27; clone_size: few; j_call: TRBJ2-7; d_call: NA; cdr3_aa: CASSLVSQRLEQYF; cdr3_nt: TGTGCCAGCAGTTTAGTAAGTCAGAGGCTCGAGCAGTACTTC
v_call: TRBV27; clone_size: NA; j_call: TRBJ1-5; d_call: NA; cdr3_aa: CASSPPGFGAQHF; cdr3_nt: TGTGCCAGCAGCCCACCAGGGTTCGGAGCCCAGCATTTT
v_call: TRBV28; clone_size: many; j_call: TRBJ2-4; d_call: TRBD2; cdr3_aa: CASSPAVASGPSRRAKNIQYF; cdr3_nt: TGTGCCAGCAGTCCCGCAGTGGCTAGCGGTCCCTCCCGCCGAGCCAAAAACATTCAGTACTTC